This passage covers 2 T cell receptor beta chains from one sample sequenced in a study of T cells in Graves' hyperthyroidism and ophthalmopathy. What was amplified from RNA transcripts were TCR beta CDR3 regions. TCR CDR3 underwent first-round RT-PCR with the HTBI primer set. TCRdb processed the multiplex PCR reads anew with MiXCR; each CDR3 protein has one entry. The repertoire includes hundreds of thousands of distinct CDR3 sequences, roughly a quarter of them detected once, and about 11% sits in the top ten. Sequencing was done on a sample of blood. The receptors were sampled from a young woman with Graves' ophthalmopathy.

This clonotype was picked up many times. The gene calls are TRBV12-3 or TRBV12-4 and TRBJ1-2, with D possibly being TRBD1 (5 bases). V was cut by 2 bases and J by 7 bases, with 11 bases left in between. The length of the CDR3 is 13 residues. The CDR3 reads CASSLQGRGGYTF. CDR3 coding DNA: TGTGCCAGCAGTTTACAGGGAAGAGGTGGCTACACCTTC.

This clonotype showed up many times. The rearrangement joins TRBV11-1 to TRBJ1-5; 8 bases align to TRBD1. The CDR3 runs to 16 residues. The V gene end was trimmed by 4 bases and the J gene end by 7 bases; junction bases not matched to a gene: 12. Germline CDR1 reads SGHAT; CDR2 reads FQDESV (reference sequence). The CDR3 reads CASSSGRGPEGQPQHF. Here the CDR3 DNA reads TGTGCCAGCAGCTCGGGCAGGGGGCCGGAAGGGCAGCCCCAGCATTTT.